This T cell receptor beta chain was identified in a study of a mutant IDH1 vaccine in newly diagnosed glioma. Study as a whole: Patients received eight vaccinations in weeks 1, 3, 5, 7, 11, 15, 19, 23. Most patients had radiochemotherapy with temozolomide before enrollment; others had one alone. Regarding the study as a whole: There were vaccine-induced immune responses in under 95% of the patients.

About this clone itself: What it binds is unknown.

Measured with immunoSEQ multiplex PCR; TCRdb has only the in-frame clones, and not every one. The table shows fewer than 70,000 clones, with about 88% occurring only once. Germline V gene sequence: CDR1 SGHAT, CDR2 FQNNGV. The CDR3 is 16 amino acids. V was shortened by 3 bases and J by 0 bases, with 11 bases between the two germline ends. Indicated time point: week 11, during vaccination. Every single dose of the vaccine, 300 ug of mutant IDH1 20-mer peptide, came with topical imiquimod. This specimen was PBMCs, taken from a glioma patient whose treatment included an IDH1 peptide vaccine. The rearrangement uses TRBV11-2 and TRBJ2-2; perhaps TRBD1 as D (6 bases). This clonotype was obtained from a man in his forties with glioma. The CDR3 sequence: CASSFVGTTNTGELFF. CDR3 bases: TGTGCCAGCAGCTTTGTAGGGACAACGAACACCGGGGAGCTGTTTTTT.